This T cell receptor (beta chain) comes out of a study of spatial heterogeneity in lung cancer. This clonotype showed up many times. MiXCR, applied by TCRdb to the 5' RACE reads, yields one record per CDR3 protein. Seen here are 35,000 to 55,000 distinct CDR3 sequences, approximately 7% observed once, and the top ten hold 43%. The sample's time point: sample taken at primary tumor resection. V lost 7 bases, J lost 5 bases, and 14 bases lay in between. This CDR3 has 13 amino acids. This sequence joins TRBV12-3 or TRBV12-4 and TRBJ1-2; the D gene is possibly TRBD1 (5 bases). The clonotype originates from a female donor with early-stage non-small cell lung cancer. The sample here was PBMCs, taken at surgery. In DNA, the CDR3 is TGTGCCAGCAAAAAGACAGAATTATATGGCTACACCTTC. This encodes CASKKTELYGYTF.